This TCR beta chain was recovered during a study of T cell responses to AZD1222 COVID-19 vaccine (dated by TCRdb to about 2021). Broadly, across the study: Because spike-specific TCR depth and breadth did not differ between the two schedules, AZD1222 recipients who got a second dose at roughly 4 weeks were pooled with those who got a second dose at roughly 12 weeks. A total of about 230 trial participants underwent TCR sequencing, of whom 207 received two doses of AZD1222 and about 25 received two doses of the MenACWY control vaccine. Trial participants were enrolled into age subgroups of 18-55, 56-69 and 70-plus years, which contained about 160, 30 and 59 TCR-sequenced participants, respectively.

Including the terminal cysteine and phenylalanine, the CDR3 comprises 13 residues. The kept DNA is CDR3 alone, 39 bases in frame from the first base. V is cut by 0 bases and J by 6 bases, and the space between the germline ends is 6 bases. CDR1 and CDR2 are drawn from the germline V gene (reference sequence): LGHDT, YNNKEL. The CDR3 regions of human TCRbeta chains were analyzed by immunosequencing. The authors' analysis ran thus. TCRs in the repertoires were compared against a reference library of SARS-CoV-2-specific TCRs that had been generated with the MIRA antigen-specificity platform. Breadth was defined as the fraction of unique TCRs that were SARS-CoV-2-associated, and depth was defined as the fraction of total T cells that were SARS-CoV-2-associated. Using the MIRA data, each spike-specific TCR was mapped to the spike region that the TCR reacts to and placed in a CD4 or CD8 class. Log10-transformed breadth and depth values were compared by one-way ANOVA with Sidak's multiple comparisons tests. Entries here come from immuneACCESS through TCRdb and include only in-frame sequences with V and J called. Some clones fail to appear in such tables; in the studies checked, an unresolved V gene covers under half of the shortfall, and the cause of the remainder is unknown. V, J and clone size are taken as reported in that table, and D and trimming were inferred from the DNA itself. The sample has some 130,000 clones on record, approximately 90% of them singletons. The ten largest clones represent more than 5.5% of the sample.

Here is what the overall study found, with its caveats: No day 14 peak-response samples were available, so repertoires were characterized only after the peak T cell response. In the small 56-69-year group, the increase in depth fell short of significance, most likely because of low power. After two AZD1222 doses, spike-specific TCR breadth and depth were significantly higher than at day 0 and than in MenACWY recipients. Most participants were white British and females outnumbered males, and the authors suggested that clonal diversity may have been underestimated. The vaccine-associated CD4 TCRs covered the entire spike protein, and the dominant responses fell in regions 160-218 and 743-854. Conclusions about previously exposed vaccinees are limited, since just five to seven AZD1222 recipients were seropositive for SARS-CoV-2 at baseline. Reportedly, close to half of the unique spike-specific TCRs recognized epitopes lying outside the regions that are mutated in the B.1.351 and B.1.1.7 variants.

The time point label, read with the paper, signifies: baseline before first vaccination. Vaccinee samples were obtained from the UK trials COV001 and COV002, which included a single-blind randomized controlled phase 2/3 trial of AZD1222 (ChAdOx1 nCoV-19) in healthy adults. For TCRbeta chain sequencing, PBMC samples were collected from trial participants at day 0 and at day 28 after the second dose. For this clone: What antigen it recognizes has not been identified. No base qualities exist here, and no much larger clone lies one base off it.

The sequence joins TRBV3-1 (or the pseudogene TRBV3-2) to TRBJ2-1, with the identity of the D gene unclear. The source is an adult in good health. Sequenced here: peripheral blood, sampled on day 0 of AZD1222 vaccination. The nucleotide sequence is TGTGCCAGCAGCCAAGATCGAACCAATGAGCAGTTCTTC. Its translation reads: CASSQDRTNEQFF.